The clone carrying this T cell receptor (beta chain) was picked up many times. The antigen is not known. The data were obtained in a study of T cells in Graves' hyperthyroidism and ophthalmopathy. Patients were excluded because of uncontrolled infection, other autoimmune disease, pregnancy or lactation. PBMCs were obtained from 9.5 to 10 ml fresh peripheral blood. The V gene's germline CDR1 is LGHDT and CDR2 YNNKEL (reference sequence). The V segment lost 4 bases and the J segment 8 bases; nucleotides outside the gene matches: 8. The CDR3 length is 16 residues. Regions amplified from RNA transcripts were the TCR beta CDR3 regions. TCR CDR3 regions were first amplified by RT-PCR with HTBI primers. TCRdb recomputed calls from the multiplex PCR reads with MiXCR, one row per CDR3 protein. The sample has approximately 620,000 distinct CDR3 sequences, approximately 16% seen once; the top ten hold 2.5% to 4%.

Study-wide findings and caveats: Ophthalmopathy cases were set apart from stable hyperthyroidism by a 13 V-J model.

Sample: blood. The sequence came from a woman aged 40 to 50 with Graves' ophthalmopathy. The J gene is TRBJ1-6, the V gene TRBV3-1; 10 bases line up with TRBD1. The CDR3 bases are TGTGCCAGCAGCCCCTACTCCGGACAGGGGGATTCACCCCTCCACTTT. Translating it yields CASSPYSGQGDSPLHF.